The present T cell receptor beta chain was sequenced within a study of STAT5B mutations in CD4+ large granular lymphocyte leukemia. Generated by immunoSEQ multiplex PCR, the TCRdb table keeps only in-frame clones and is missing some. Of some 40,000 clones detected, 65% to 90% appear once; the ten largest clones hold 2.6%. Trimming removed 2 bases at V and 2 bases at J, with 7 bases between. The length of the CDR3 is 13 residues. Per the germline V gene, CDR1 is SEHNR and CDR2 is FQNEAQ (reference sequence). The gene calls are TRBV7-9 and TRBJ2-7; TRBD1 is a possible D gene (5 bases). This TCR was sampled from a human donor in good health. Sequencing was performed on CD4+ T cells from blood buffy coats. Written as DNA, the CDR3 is TGTGCCAGCAGCTTAATGGGGCCCTACGAGCAGTACTTC. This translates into CASSLMGPYEQYF. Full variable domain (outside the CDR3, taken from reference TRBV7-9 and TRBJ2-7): DTGVSQNPRHKITKRGQNVTFRCDPISEHNRLYWYRQTLGQGPEFLTYFQNEAQLEKSRLLSDRFSAERPKGSFSTLEIQRTEQGDSAMYLCASSLMGPYEQYFGPGTRLTVT.